The present TCR beta chain was sequenced within a study of shared clonotypes between healthy human individuals. Study-wide results and limits: Roughly 5.3% of naive CD4 clonotypes were common to several donors. Donor clonotype sharing was expected to depend on sequencing depth. Larger estimated richness was generally recorded for naive subsets relative to memory subsets.

As to this clone: No antigen is known for it.

Profiled with immunoSEQ multiplex PCR; TCRdb holds only in-frame clones, not every one. The sample consists of 2 million to 2.5 million clones, approximately 95% of them appearing once. This receptor was identified in a man younger than 30 in good health. The sequenced sample consisted of naive CD4+ T cells sorted from blood. The sample's subset: CD45RA+ positively selected.

CDR3 nucleotides: TGTGCCAGCAGCTTATCGTCTAGGACTGAAGCTTTCTTT. It codes for CASSLSSRTEAFF. The chain employs TRBV7-2 and TRBJ1-1; D unresolved. This CDR3 contains 13 residues. V was clipped by 2 bases and J by 5 bases, with 9 bases between them. Germline-derived CDR1 and CDR2 are SGHTA and FQGNSA. The whole variable domain, remainder taken from reference TRBV7-2 and TRBJ1-1, is GAGVSQSPSNKVTEKGKDVELRCDPISGHTALYWYRQSLGQGLEFLIYFQGNSAPDKSGLPSDRFSAERTGGSVSTLTIQRTQQEDSAVYLCASSLSSRTEAFFGQGTRLTVV.